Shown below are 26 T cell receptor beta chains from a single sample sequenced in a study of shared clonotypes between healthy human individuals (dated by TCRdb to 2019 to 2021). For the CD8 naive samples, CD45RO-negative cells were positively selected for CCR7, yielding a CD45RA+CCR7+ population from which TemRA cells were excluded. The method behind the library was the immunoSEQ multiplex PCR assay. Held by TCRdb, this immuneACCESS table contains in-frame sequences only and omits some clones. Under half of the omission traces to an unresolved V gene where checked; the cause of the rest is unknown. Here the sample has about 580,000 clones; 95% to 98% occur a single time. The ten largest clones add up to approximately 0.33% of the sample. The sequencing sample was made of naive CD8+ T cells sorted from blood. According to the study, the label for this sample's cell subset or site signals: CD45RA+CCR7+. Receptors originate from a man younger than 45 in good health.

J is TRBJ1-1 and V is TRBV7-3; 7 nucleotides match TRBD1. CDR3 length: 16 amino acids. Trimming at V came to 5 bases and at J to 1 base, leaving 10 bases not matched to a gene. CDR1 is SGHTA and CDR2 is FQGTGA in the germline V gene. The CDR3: CASSPGAGGTNTEAFF. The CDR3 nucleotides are TGTGCCAGCAGCCCCGGGGCAGGGGGAACGAACACTGAAGCTTTCTTT.

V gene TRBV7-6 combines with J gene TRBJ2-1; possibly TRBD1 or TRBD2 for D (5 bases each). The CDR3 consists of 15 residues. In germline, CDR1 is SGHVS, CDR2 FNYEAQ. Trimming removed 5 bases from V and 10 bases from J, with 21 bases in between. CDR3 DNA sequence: TGTGCCAGCAGCCTTATCCAGAGGGGAAGGGAGGAGCAGTTCTTC. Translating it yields CASSLIQRGREEQFF.

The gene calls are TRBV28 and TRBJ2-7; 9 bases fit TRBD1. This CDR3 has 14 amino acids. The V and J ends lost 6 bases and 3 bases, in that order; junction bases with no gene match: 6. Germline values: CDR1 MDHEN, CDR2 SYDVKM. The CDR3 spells CASRKGQGHYEQYF. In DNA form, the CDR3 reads TGTGCCAGCAGGAAGGGACAGGGACACTACGAGCAGTACTTC.

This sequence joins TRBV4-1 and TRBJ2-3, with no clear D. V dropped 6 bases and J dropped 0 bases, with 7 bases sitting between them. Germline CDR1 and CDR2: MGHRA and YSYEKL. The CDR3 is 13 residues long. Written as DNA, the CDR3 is TGCGCCAGCAGACCCCTTAGCACAGATACGCAGTATTTT. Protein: CASRPLSTDTQYF.

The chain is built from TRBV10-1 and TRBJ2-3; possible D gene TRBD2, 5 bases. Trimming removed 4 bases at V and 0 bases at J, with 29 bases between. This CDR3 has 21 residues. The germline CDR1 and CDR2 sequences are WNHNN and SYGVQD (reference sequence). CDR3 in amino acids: CASSATLAEVNQRISTDTQYF. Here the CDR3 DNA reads TGCGCCAGCAGTGCCACTCTAGCAGAGGTCAACCAAAGAATTAGCACAGATACGCAGTATTTT.

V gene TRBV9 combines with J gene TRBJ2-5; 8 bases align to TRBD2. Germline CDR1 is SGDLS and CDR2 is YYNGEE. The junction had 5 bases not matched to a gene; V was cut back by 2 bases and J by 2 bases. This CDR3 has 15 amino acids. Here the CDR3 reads CASSVSGIGQETQYF. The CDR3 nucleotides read TGTGCCAGCAGCGTTAGCGGGATAGGTCAAGAGACCCAGTACTTC. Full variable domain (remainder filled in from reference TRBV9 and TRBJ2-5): DSGVTQTPKHLITATGQRVTLRCSPRSGDLSVYWYQQSLDQGLQFLIQYYNGEERAKGNILERFSAQQFPDLHSELNLSSLELGDSALYFCASSVSGIGQETQYFGPGTRLLVL.

For the CDR3, the DNA is TGTGCCAGCAGCCCTCCCGGGGGGTCGAACACTGAAGCTTTCTTT. Translated, it gives CASSPPGGSNTEAFF. The chain uses TRBV7-9 and TRBJ1-1, with a tentative D call TRBD1 (5 bases). Germline loops: CDR1 SEHNR, CDR2 FQNEAQ (reference sequence). The CDR3 extends over 15 amino acids. Trimming removed 5 bases from V and 1 base from J, with 14 bases in between.

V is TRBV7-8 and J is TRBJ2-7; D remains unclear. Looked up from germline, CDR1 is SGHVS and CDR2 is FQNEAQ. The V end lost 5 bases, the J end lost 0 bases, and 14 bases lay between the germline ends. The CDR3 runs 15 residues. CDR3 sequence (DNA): TGTGCCAGCAGCGCCTATCTCGGCAGCTCCTACGAGCAGTACTTC. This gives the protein CASSAYLGSSYEQYF. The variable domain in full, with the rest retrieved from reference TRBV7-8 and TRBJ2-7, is GAGVSQSPRYKVAKRGQDVALRCDPISGHVSLFWYQQALGQGPEFLTYFQNEAQLDKSGLPSDRFFAERPEGSVSTLKIQRTQQEDSAVYLCASSAYLGSSYEQYFGPGTRLTVT.

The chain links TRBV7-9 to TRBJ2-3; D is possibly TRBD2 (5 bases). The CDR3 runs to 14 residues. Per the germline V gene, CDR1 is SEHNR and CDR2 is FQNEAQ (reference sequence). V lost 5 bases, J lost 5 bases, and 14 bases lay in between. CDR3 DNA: TGTGCCAGCAGCCATCGAGGGCAGGTAGATACGCAGTATTTT. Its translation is CASSHRGQVDTQYF.

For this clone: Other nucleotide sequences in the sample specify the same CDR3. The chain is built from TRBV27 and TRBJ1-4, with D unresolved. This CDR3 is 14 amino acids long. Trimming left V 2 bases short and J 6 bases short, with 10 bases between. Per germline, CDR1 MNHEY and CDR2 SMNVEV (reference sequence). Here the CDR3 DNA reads TGTGCCAGCAGTTTACTGGGGAGTGATGAAAAACTGTTTTTT. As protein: CASSLLGSDEKLFF.

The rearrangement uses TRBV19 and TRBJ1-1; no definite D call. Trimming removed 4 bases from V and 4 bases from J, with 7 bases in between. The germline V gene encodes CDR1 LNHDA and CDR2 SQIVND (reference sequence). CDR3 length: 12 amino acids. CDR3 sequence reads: CASSNWFTEAFF. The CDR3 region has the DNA TGTGCCAGTAGTAACTGGTTCACTGAAGCTTTCTTT.

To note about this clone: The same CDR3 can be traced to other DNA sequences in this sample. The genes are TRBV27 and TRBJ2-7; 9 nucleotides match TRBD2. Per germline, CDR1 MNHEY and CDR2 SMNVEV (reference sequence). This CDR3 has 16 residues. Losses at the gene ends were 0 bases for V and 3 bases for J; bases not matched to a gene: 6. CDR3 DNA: TGTGCCAGCAGTTTATCGCGAGTAGCGGGAGACTACGAGCAGTACTTC. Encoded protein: CASSLSRVAGDYEQYF.

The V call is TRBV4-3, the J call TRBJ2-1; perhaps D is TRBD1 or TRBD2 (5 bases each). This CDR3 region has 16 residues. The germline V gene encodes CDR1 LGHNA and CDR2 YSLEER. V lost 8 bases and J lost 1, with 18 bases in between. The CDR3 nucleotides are TGCGCCAGCTCCCCGGGGCGAAGCGAATCCTACAATGAGCAGTTCTTC. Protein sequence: CASSPGRSESYNEQFF.

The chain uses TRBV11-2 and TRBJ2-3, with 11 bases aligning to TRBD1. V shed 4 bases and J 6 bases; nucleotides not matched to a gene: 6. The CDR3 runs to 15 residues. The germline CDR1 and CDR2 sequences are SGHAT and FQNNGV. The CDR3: CASSSEDRGRDTQYF. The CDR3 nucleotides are TGTGCCAGCAGCTCCGAGGACAGGGGGCGGGATACGCAGTATTTT.

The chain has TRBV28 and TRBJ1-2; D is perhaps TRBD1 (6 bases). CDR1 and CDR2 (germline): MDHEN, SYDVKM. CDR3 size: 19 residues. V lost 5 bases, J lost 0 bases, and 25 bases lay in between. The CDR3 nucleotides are TGTGCCAGCAGTGAAACAGGGCGCCGCCGTAGTAGGCCTAACTATGGCTACACCTTC. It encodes CASSETGRRRSRPNYGYTF.

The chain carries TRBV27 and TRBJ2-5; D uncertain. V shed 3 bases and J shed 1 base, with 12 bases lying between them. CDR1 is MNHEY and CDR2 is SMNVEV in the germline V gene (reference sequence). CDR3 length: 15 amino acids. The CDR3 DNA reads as TGTGCCAGCAGTTTGGGCCCCCTCTTCCAAGAGACCCAGTACTTC. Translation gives CASSLGPLFQETQYF.

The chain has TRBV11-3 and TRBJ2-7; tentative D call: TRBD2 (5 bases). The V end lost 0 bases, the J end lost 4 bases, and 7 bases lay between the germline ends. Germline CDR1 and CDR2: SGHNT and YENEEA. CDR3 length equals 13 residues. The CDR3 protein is CASSLDPGYEQYF. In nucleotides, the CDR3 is TGTGCCAGCAGCTTAGATCCGGGATACGAGCAGTACTTC.

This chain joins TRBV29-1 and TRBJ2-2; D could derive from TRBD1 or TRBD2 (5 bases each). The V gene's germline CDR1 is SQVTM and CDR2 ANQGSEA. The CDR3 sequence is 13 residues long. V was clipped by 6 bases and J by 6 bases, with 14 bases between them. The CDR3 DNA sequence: TGCAGCGTGGGACGTGGGGCTGCCGGGGAGCTGTTTTTT. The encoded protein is CSVGRGAAGELFF.

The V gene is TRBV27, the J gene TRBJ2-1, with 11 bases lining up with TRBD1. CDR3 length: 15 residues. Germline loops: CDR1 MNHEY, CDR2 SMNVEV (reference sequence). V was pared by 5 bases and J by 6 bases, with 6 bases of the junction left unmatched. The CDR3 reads CASSPLGTGGNEQFF. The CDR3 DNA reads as TGTGCCAGCAGTCCTCTCGGGACAGGGGGCAATGAGCAGTTCTTC.

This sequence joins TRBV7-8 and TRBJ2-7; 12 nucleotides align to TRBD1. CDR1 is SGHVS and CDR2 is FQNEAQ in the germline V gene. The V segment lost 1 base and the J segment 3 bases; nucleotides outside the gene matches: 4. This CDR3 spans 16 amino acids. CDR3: CASSLEGQGAFYEQYF. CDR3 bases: TGTGCCAGCAGCTTAGAGGGACAGGGGGCTTTCTACGAGCAGTACTTC. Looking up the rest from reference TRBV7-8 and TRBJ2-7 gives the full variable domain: GAGVSQSPRYKVAKRGQDVALRCDPISGHVSLFWYQQALGQGPEFLTYFQNEAQLDKSGLPSDRFFAERPEGSVSTLKIQRTQQEDSAVYLCASSLEGQGAFYEQYFGPGTRLTVT.

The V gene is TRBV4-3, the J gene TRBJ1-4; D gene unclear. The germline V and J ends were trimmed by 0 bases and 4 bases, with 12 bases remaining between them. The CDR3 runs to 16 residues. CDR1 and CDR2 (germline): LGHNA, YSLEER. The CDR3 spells CASSQDGQALNEKLFF. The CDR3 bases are TGCGCCAGCAGCCAAGATGGGCAGGCGCTTAATGAAAAACTGTTTTTT.

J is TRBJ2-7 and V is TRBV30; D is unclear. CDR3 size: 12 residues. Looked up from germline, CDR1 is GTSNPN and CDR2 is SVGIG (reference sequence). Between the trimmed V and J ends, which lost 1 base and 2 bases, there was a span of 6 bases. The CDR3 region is CAWSDTAYEQYF. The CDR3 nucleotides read TGTGCCTGGAGTGACACCGCCTACGAGCAGTACTTC.

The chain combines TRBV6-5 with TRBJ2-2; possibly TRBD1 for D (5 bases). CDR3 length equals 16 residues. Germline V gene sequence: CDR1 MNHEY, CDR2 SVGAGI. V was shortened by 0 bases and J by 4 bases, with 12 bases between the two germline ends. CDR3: CASSYSIGHPTGELFF. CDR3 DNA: TGTGCCAGCAGTTACTCGATCGGACACCCCACCGGGGAGCTGTTTTTT.

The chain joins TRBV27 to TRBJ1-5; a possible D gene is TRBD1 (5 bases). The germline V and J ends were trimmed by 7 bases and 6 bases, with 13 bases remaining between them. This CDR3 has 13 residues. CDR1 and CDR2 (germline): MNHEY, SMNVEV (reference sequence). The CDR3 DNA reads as TGTGCCAGCACCCAAGGGGCGGGTCAGCCCCAGCATTTT. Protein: CASTQGAGQPQHF.

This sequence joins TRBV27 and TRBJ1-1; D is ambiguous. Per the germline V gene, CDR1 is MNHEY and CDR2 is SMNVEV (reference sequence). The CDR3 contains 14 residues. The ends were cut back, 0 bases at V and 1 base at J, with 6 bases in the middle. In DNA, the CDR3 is TGTGCCAGCAGTTTATCGAGAGAGAACACTGAAGCTTTCTTT. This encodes CASSLSRENTEAFF.

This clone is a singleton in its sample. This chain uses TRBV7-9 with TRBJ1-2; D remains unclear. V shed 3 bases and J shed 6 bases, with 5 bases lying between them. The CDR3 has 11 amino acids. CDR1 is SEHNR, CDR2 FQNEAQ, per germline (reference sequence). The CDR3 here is CASSFADGYTF. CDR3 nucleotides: TGTGCCAGCAGCTTTGCGGATGGCTACACCTTC.